This T cell receptor beta chain was sequenced during a study of blood T cell repertoires in COVID-19. Study overall: From the United States, Italy and Spain came samples of acute and convalescent COVID-19. PBMCs, B-cell-depleted T cells, or T cells provided the cDNA or gDNA that made up the material.

In the original workflow: It was from reference gene primer amplification that nucleated cell counts were estimated. Clones were sequenced by immunoSEQ multiplex PCR, and TCRdb holds only the in-frame ones, with some missing. V, J and clone size are taken as reported in that table, and D and trimming were inferred from the DNA itself. The sample has some 120,000 clones, over 80% seen once. Germline CDR1 and CDR2: SGHRS and YFSETQ. Trimming removed 7 bases from V and 2 bases from J, with 9 bases in between. The CDR3 runs 13 residues. The rearrangement joins TRBV5-1 to TRBJ2-2; possibly TRBD2 for D (6 bases). The source of this sequence is a man between 65 and 85 years old with acute or convalescent COVID-19. Sequencing was performed on peripheral blood. The CDR3 region is CASSEGNTGELFF. CDR3 nucleotide sequence: TGCGCCAGCTCGGAGGGAAACACCGGGGAGCTGTTTTTT.